This T cell receptor (beta chain) came from a study of response to subunit inactivated influenza vaccine. Each CDR3 protein gets one entry after TCRdb re-called the RT-PCR reads with MiXCR. The sample yields 600,000 to 850,000 distinct CDR3 sequences, 13% to 15% seen once. This CDR3 contains 16 residues. The germline V gene has CDR1 SGDLS and CDR2 YYNGEE. V gave up 0 bases and J gave up 4 bases; unmatched junction bases: 5. Of note for this clonotype: Its matching antigen is unknown.

General study results and limits: The authors proposed limited new T cell recruitment per seasonal influenza vaccination.

The rearrangement links TRBV9 to TRBJ2-2; TRBD2 matches 8 bases. The sequence was obtained from a man between 50 and 59 years old who received an inactivated influenza vaccine. The source was PBMCs from blood, collected around 14 days before vaccination. The DNA of the CDR3 is TGTGCCAGCAGCGTAGCCCCCCGGGGGGGCACCGGGGAGCTGTTTTTT. As protein: CASSVAPRGGTGELFF.